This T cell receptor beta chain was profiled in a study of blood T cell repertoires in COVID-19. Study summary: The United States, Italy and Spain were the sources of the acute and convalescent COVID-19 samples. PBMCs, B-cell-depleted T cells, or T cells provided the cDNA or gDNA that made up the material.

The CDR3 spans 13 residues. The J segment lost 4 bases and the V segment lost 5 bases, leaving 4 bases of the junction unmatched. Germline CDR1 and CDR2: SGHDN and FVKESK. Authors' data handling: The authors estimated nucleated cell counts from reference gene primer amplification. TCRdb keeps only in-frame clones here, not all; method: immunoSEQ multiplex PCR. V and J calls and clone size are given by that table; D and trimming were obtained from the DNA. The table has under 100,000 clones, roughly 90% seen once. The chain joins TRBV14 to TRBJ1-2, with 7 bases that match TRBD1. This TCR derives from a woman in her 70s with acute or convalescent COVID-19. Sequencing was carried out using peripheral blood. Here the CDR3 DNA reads TGTGCCAGCAGCGCCGGGACAGCCTATGGCTACACCTTC. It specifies CASSAGTAYGYTF.